These T cell receptor beta chains were read from a single sample in a study of blood T cell repertoires in COVID-19. The protocol was immunoSEQ multiplex PCR, while the TCRdb copy is restricted to in-frame clones and leaves out a portion. There are approximately 64,000 clones in the sample; approximately 80% occur only once, and 0.65% to 0.9% lies in the top ten. The sample consisted of peripheral blood. These receptors originate from a woman in her 70s with acute or convalescent COVID-19. Both conserved end residues are trimmed from each CDR3. The D gene is left open where the match is weak.

d_call	j_call	v_call	cdr3_aa
TRBD2	TRBJ2-1	TRBV4-3	ASSHLSGGSYNEQF
-	TRBJ2-2	TRBV2	ASSVLTNTGELF
TRBD1	TRBJ2-1	TRBV7-6	ASSPHRDREYNEQF
TRBD1	TRBJ1-5	TRBV5-1	ASSTSGQPNQPQH
TRBD1	TRBJ1-1	TRBV27	ASSSQGAEAF
TRBD1	TRBJ1-1	TRBV3-1/TRBV3-2	ASSQDFRTGRGEDTEAF
-	TRBJ1-1	TRBV12-3/TRBV12-4	ASRNSRNTEAF
TRBD1	TRBJ2-7	TRBV13	ASSRQGDFSYEQY
TRBD1	TRBJ1-4	TRBV28	ATQYPGQGLEKLF
TRBD1	TRBJ1-4	TRBV29-1	SVGGGWEEKLF
TRBD1	TRBJ2-1	TRBV7-9	ASRKGGQGPDEQF
-	TRBJ2-2	TRBV4-3	ASSQGRQGLTGELF
-	TRBJ2-6	TRBV5-1	ASSLSYSGANVLT
-	TRBJ2-7	TRBV2	ASSEEGFGPYEQY
TRBD1	TRBJ2-7	TRBV4-1	ASSHLRFGTGTGEQY
TRBD1	TRBJ2-3	TRBV27	ASSLAGGPDTQY
-	TRBJ1-2	TRBV28	ASYGRDTLNYGYT
-	TRBJ1-2	TRBV12-3/TRBV12-4	ASSTYYGYT
-	TRBJ1-2	TRBV29-1	SVNSGHNYGYT
-	TRBJ2-1	TRBV3-1/TRBV3-2	ASSQGRLLSSYNEQF
-	TRBJ1-1	TRBV6-1	ASSENRDTEAF
-	TRBJ2-3	TRBV29-1	SVGLALH
TRBD2	TRBJ2-3	TRBV19	ASSRAGALPGTDTQY
TRBD2	TRBJ2-5	TRBV7-9	ASSSRLAETQY
-	TRBJ1-2	TRBV25-1	ASSEYEAGYT
TRBD1	TRBJ2-2	TRBV10-3	AIRGGTGGTNGPGELF
-	TRBJ1-4	TRBV29-1	SVVGDSSEKLF
TRBD1	TRBJ2-2	TRBV5-1	ASSLTRTGNTGELF
-	TRBJ2-1	TRBV5-6	ASTSGRGNEQF
-	TRBJ2-6	TRBV2	AKTGRPKPSGANVLT
-	TRBJ2-6	TRBV7-9	ASSLERVSGANVLT
-	TRBJ2-5	TRBV7-3	ASSLMGGTTQY
-	TRBJ1-5	TRBV6-5	ASMEDSYNQPQH
TRBD2	TRBJ2-7	TRBV5-1	ASSLARLAGESSYEQY
-	TRBJ2-7	TRBV28	ASSFLSRGTANEQY
TRBD1	TRBJ2-1	TRBV28	ASWRPGQGAFGTSANEQF
-	TRBJ1-6	TRBV11-3	ASSESSYNSPLH
-	TRBJ1-2	TRBV19	ASSPFRGDHYGYT